The 6 T cell receptor beta chains presented below share a single source sample, sequenced in a study of blood T cell repertoires in COVID-19. Data came from immunoSEQ multiplex PCR; TCRdb stores just in-frame clones and leaves some out. The table includes some 30,000 clones, approximately 89% detected once. The specimen sequenced was peripheral blood. The source of these receptors is a human donor in a cohort sampled during active COVID-19.

This clone was counted a few times. This chain uses TRBV7-2 with TRBJ1-5; D gene unclear. From germline, CDR1 is SGHTA and CDR2 FQGNSA. This CDR3 region has 15 residues. V was clipped by 5 bases and J by 1 base, with 12 bases between them. The DNA of the CDR3 is TGTGCCAGCAGCCCCCGGACGGGAAGCAATCAGCCCCAGCATTTT. Protein product: CASSPRTGSNQPQHF.

As concerns this clone: Relative to the germline gene, one junction end is altered; a read error may explain this. The rearrangement uses TRBV27 and TRBJ1-2; TRBD1 aligns across 9 bases. Germline V CDR1 and CDR2: MNHEY, SMNVEV (reference sequence). The CDR3 extends over 14 amino acids. CDR3 in DNA: TGTGCCAGCAGTTCCCTTACAGGGGGCTATGCCTACACCTTC. As protein: CASSSLTGGYAYTF.

V gene TRBV18 combines with J gene TRBJ1-5; the match to TRBD1 covers 7 bases. The CDR3 has 15 amino acids. Germline V lookup: CDR1 KGHSH, CDR2 LQKENI. The V and J ends lost 3 bases and 7 bases, in that order; junction bases with no gene match: 9. The CDR3 region is CASSPSKGAQQPQHF. The CDR3 DNA reads as TGTGCCAGCTCACCCAGCAAGGGGGCGCAGCAGCCCCAGCATTTT.

The chain combines TRBV5-1 with TRBJ1-2, with D possibly matching TRBD1 (5 bases). CDR3 length: 13 amino acids. V lost 7 bases to trimming and J lost 7 bases, with 17 bases between them. CDR1 and CDR2 from the germline V gene are SGHRS and YFSETQ. The CDR3 is CASQRPGESGYTF. CDR3 nucleotides: TGCGCCAGCCAGCGACCGGGGGAGTCTGGCTACACCTTC.

The J gene is TRBJ2-3, the V gene TRBV10-3; 7 bases line up with TRBD2. Germline CDR1 ENHRY, CDR2 SYGVKD. This CDR3 comprises 14 residues. V lost 6 bases to trimming and J lost 3 bases; unmatched junction nucleotides: 6. The CDR3: CAIRLAPSTDTQYF. The CDR3 coding sequence is TGTGCCATCAGACTAGCGCCGTCGACAGATACGCAGTATTTT.

This clone was seen just once. V and J are TRBV7-2 and TRBJ1-3; the match to TRBD1 covers 8 bases. The CDR3 runs to 19 residues. Germline V gives CDR1 SGHTA, CDR2 FQGNSA. V shed 0 bases and J 0 bases; nucleotides not matched to a gene: 10. The CDR3 nucleotides are TGTGCCAGCAGCTTAGCTTCAGGGGGCACAGTCCGCTCTGGAAACACCATATATTTT. Protein sequence: CASSLASGGTVRSGNTIYF.